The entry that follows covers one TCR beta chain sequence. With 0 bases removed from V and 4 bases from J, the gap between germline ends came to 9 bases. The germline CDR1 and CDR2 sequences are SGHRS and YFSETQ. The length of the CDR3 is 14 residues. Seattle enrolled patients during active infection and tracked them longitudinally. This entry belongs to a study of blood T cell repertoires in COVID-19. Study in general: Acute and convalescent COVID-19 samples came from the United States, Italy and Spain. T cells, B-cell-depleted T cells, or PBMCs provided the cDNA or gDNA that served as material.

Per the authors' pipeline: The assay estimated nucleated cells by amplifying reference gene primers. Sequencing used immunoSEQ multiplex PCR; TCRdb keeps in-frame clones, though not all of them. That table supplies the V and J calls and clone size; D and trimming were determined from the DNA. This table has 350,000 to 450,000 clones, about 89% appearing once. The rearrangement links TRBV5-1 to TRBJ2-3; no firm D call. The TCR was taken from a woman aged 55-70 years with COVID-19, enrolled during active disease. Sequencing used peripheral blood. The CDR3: CASSLGLTPDTQYF. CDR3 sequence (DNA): TGCGCCAGCAGCTTGGGACTCACTCCAGATACGCAGTATTTT.